There are many counts of the clone carrying this T cell receptor (beta chain). The time point is: sample taken at primary tumor resection. Whole RNA obtained from tumor, nontumor lung or frozen PBMC underwent sequencing without sorting. The donors, 70 or so patients with untreated early-stage non-small cell lung cancer, provided the samples. This sample stems from a study of spatial heterogeneity in lung cancer. Trimming took 6 bases from V and 2 from J; bases not matched to a gene: 10. This CDR3 is built from 15 residues. CDR1 KGHSH and CDR2 LQKENI come from the germline V gene. One entry per CDR3 protein results from TCRdb running MiXCR on the 5' RACE reads. This sample has more than 45,000 distinct CDR3 sequences, with less than 6% found just once.

Sequencing used PBMCs, obtained at surgery. This chain uses TRBV18 with TRBJ2-7; 7 nucleotides match TRBD2. The clonotype originates from a male donor with early-stage non-small cell lung cancer. For the CDR3, the DNA is TGTGCCAGCTCTCGCGAGGCGGGAGTTGCCTACGAGCAGTACTTC. Translating it yields CASSREAGVAYEQYF.